This TCR beta chain was obtained from a study of cytomegalovirus exposure and HLA in healthy donors. In the study overall: A preliminary data release comprised roughly 80 million unique TCRs obtained from HLA-typed donors. Most genotyped donors, roughly 83% of fewer than 400, had Caucasian-associated genetic ancestry.

The CDR3 sequence is 14 residues long. Deletions cut 1 base from V and 5 bases from J, with 9 bases between. Germline V gene sequence: CDR1 LGHNA, CDR2 YSLEER. Notes on the study in general: A later analysis by the authors found several of the most significant clusters apparently linked to common viral pathogens. Later analysis showed most CMV-associated TCR beta chains appearing HLA-restricted.

Primers: 60 Vbeta forward and 13 Jbeta reverse. Data came from immunoSEQ multiplex PCR; TCRdb stores just in-frame clones and leaves some out. The sample lists around 110,000 clones, 82% occurring once. For this clone: Its antigen is not known.

The chain joins TRBV4-3 to TRBJ2-1, with a possible D match to TRBD2 (5 bases). The receptor was isolated from a man aged 50 to 59 in good health and CMV-seronegative. The sample consisted of PBMCs. CDR3 nucleotides: TGCGCCAGCAGCCAAGGGACTGCTAACAATGAGCAGTTCTTC. It translates to CASSQGTANNEQFF.